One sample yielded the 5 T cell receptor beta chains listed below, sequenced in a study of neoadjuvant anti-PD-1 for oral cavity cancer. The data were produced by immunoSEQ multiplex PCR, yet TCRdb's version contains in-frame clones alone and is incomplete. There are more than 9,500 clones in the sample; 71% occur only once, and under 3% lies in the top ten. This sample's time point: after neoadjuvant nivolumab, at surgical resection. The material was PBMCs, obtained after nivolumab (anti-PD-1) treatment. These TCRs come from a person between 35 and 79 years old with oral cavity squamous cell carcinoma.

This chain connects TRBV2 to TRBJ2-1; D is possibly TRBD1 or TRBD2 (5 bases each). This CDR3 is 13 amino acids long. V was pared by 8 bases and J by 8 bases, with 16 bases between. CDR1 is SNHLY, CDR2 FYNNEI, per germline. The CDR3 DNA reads TGTGCCAGCTTCGGGGTTCGGGGCGATGAGCAGTTCTTC. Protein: CASFGVRGDEQFF.

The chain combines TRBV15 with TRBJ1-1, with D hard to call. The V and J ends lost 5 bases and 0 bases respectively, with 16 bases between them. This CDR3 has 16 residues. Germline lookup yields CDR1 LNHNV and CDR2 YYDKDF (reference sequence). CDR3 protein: CATSLLGVPMNTEAFF. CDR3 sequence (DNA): TGTGCCACCAGCCTACTCGGTGTGCCCATGAACACTGAAGCTTTCTTT.

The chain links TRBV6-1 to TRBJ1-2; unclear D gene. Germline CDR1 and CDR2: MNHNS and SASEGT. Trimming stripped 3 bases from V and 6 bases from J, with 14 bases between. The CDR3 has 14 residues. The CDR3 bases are TGTGCCAGCAGTGAGCGGCTTGGCCGAGATGGCTACACCTTC. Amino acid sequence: CASSERLGRDGYTF.

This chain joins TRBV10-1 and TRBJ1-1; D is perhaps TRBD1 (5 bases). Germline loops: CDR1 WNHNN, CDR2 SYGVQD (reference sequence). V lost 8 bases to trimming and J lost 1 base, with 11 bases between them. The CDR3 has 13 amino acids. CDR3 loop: CASQAGPNTEAFF. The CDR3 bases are TGCGCCAGCCAAGCAGGGCCGAACACTGAAGCTTTCTTT.

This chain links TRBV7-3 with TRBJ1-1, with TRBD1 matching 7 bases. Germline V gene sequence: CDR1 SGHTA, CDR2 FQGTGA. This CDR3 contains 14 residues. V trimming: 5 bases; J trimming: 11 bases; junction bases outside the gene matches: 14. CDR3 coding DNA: TGTGCCAGCAGCCCCGGCGACCACAGGGGTGCGGCTTTCTTT. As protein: CASSPGDHRGAAFF.